This record looks at one T cell receptor (beta chain) sequence and its context. These data come from a study of blood T cell repertoires in COVID-19. Sequencing used immunoSEQ multiplex PCR; TCRdb keeps in-frame clones, though not all of them. The sample consists of around 39,000 clones, about 80% of them appearing once. V was cut by 1 base and J by 4 bases, with 8 bases left in between. Germline-derived CDR1 and CDR2 are SGHKS and YYEKEE (reference sequence). The CDR3 spans 13 residues. The chain recombines TRBV5-5 with TRBJ1-2; D call uncertain. Sequenced material: peripheral blood. The receptor was isolated from a woman in her 70s with acute or convalescent COVID-19. CDR3 amino acids: CASSLWEGYGYTF. CDR3 bases: TGTGCCAGCAGCTTGTGGGAGGGCTATGGCTACACCTTC.